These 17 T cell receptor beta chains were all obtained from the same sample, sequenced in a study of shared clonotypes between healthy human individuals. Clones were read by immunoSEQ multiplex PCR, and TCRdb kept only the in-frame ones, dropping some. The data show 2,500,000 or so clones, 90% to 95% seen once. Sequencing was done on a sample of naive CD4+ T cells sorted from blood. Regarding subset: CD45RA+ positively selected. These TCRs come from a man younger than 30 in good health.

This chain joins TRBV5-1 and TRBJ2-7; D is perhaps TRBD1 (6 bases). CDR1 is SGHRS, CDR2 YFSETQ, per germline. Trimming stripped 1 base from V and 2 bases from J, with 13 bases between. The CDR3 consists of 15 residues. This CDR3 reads CASSLSAGEPYEQYF. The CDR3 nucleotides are TGCGCCAGCAGCTTGTCGGCAGGGGAACCCTACGAGCAGTACTTC.

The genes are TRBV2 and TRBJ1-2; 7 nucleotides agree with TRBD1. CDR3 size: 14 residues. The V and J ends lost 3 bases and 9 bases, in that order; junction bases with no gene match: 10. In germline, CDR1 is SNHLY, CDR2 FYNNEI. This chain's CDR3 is CASSDGDSYLSYTF. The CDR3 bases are TGTGCCAGCAGTGACGGGGACAGTTATTTGAGCTACACCTTC.

DNA of the CDR3: TGTGCCTGGAGCCCAGGGACTAGCGGGTTTGCAGATACGCAGTATTTT. Protein product: CAWSPGTSGFADTQYF. The genes are TRBV30 and TRBJ2-3, with TRBD2 matching over 12 bases. Germline lookup yields CDR1 GTSNPN and CDR2 SVGIG (reference sequence). The CDR3 consists of 16 residues. The J segment lost 4 bases and the V segment lost 3 bases, leaving 8 bases of the junction unmatched.

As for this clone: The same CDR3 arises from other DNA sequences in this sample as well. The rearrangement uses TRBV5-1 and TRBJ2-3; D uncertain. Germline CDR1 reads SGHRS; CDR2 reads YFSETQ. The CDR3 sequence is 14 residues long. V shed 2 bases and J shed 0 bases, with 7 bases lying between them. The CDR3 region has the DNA TGCGCCAGCAGCTTTAGGTCAAGCACAGATACGCAGTATTTT. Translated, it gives CASSFRSSTDTQYF. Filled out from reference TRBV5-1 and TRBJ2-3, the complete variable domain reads KAGVTQTPRYLIKTRGQQVTLSCSPISGHRSVSWYQQTPGQGLQFLFEYFSETQRNKGNFPGRFSGRQFSNSRSEMNVSTLELGDSALYLCASSFRSSTDTQYFGPGTRLTVL.

The CDR3 nucleotides are TGTGCCAGCAGCTCTGGACAGGTTAGAGATACGCAGTATTTT. Its protein is CASSSGQVRDTQYF. This chain connects TRBV5-6 to TRBJ2-3, with TRBD1 identical over 7 bases. After removal of 3 bases from V and 5 bases from J, the junction contained 6 bases not matched to a gene. Looked up from germline, CDR1 is SGHDT and CDR2 is YYEEEE. The CDR3 spans 14 residues.

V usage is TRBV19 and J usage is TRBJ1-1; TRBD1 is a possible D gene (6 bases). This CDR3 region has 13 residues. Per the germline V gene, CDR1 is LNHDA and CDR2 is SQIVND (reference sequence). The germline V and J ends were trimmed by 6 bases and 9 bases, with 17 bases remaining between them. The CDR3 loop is CASSKIPGGQAFF. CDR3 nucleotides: TGTGCCAGTAGCAAGATCCCGGGGGGCCAAGCTTTCTTT.

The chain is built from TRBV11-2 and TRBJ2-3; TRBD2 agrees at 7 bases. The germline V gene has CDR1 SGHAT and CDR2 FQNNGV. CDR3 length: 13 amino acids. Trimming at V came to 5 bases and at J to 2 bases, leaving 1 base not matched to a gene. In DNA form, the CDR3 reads TGTGCCAGCAGCCGGGACTACACAGATACGCAGTATTTT. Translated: CASSRDYTDTQYF.

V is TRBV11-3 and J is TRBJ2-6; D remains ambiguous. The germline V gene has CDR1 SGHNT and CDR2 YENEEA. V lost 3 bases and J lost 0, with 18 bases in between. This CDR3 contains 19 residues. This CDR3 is CASSFPSGSLFSGANVLTF. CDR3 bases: TGTGCCAGCAGCTTTCCTTCCGGTAGCCTTTTCTCTGGGGCCAACGTCCTGACTTTC.

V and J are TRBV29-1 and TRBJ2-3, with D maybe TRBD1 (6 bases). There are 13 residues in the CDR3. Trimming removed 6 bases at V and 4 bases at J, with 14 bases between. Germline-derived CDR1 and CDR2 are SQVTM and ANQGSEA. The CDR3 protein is CSVNRDIADTQYF. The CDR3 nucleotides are TGCAGCGTAAACCGGGACATCGCAGATACGCAGTATTTT.

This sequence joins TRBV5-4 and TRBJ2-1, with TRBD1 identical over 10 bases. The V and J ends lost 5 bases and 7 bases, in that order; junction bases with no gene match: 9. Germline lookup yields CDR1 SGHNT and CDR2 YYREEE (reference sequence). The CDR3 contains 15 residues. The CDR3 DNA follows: TGTGCCAGCAGGCGACCGGGACAGGGGCTGAATGAGCAGTTCTTC. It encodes CASRRPGQGLNEQFF.

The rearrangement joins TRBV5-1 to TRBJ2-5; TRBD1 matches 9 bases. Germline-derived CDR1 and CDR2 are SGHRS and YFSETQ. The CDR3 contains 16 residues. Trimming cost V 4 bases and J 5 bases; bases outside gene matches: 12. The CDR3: CASSLEPGTGKETQYF. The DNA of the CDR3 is TGCGCCAGCAGCCTGGAGCCCGGGACAGGGAAGGAGACCCAGTACTTC.

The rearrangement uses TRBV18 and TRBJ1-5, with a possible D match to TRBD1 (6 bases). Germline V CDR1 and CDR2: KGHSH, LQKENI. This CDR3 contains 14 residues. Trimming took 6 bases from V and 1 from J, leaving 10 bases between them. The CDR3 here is CASSSGTSNQPQHF. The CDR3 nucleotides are TGTGCCAGCTCGTCCGGGACAAGCAATCAGCCCCAGCATTTT. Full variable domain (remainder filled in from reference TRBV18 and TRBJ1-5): NAGVMQNPRHLVRRRGQEARLRCSPMKGHSHVYWYRQLPEEGLKFMVYLQKENIIDESGMPKERFSAEFPKEGPSILRIQQVVRGDSAAYFCASSSGTSNQPQHFGDGTRLSIL.

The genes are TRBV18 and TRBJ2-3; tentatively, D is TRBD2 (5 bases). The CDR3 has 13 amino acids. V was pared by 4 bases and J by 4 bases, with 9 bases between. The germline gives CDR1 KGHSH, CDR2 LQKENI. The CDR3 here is CASSQTKSDTQYF. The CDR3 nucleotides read TGTGCCAGCTCACAGACTAAGTCAGATACGCAGTATTTT.

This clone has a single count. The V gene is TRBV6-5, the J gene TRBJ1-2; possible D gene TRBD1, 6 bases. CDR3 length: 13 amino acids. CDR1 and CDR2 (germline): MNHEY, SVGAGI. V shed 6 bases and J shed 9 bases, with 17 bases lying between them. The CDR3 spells CASRLGGGVSYTF. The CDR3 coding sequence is TGTGCCAGCAGACTAGGGGGGGGAGTAAGCTACACCTTC.

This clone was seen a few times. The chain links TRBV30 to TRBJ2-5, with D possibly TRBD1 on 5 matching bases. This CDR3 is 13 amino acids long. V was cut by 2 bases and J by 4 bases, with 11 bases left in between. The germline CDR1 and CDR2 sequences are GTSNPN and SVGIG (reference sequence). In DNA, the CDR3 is TGTGCCTGGAGTATTGTTAGGGGAGAGACCCAGTACTTC. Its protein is CAWSIVRGETQYF.

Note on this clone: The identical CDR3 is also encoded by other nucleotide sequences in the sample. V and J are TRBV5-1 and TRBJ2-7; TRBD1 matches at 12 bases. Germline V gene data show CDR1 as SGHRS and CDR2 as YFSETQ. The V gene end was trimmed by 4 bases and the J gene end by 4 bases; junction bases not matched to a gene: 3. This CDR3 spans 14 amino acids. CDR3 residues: CASSGGQGAYEQYF. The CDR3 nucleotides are TGCGCCAGCAGCGGGGGACAGGGGGCATACGAGCAGTACTTC.

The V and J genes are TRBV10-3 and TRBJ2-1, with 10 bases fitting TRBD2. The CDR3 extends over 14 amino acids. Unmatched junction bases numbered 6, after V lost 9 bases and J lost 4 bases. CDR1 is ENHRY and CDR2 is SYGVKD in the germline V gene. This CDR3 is CAMAGTSVYNEQFF. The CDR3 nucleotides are TGTGCCATGGCCGGGACTAGCGTTTACAATGAGCAGTTCTTC.